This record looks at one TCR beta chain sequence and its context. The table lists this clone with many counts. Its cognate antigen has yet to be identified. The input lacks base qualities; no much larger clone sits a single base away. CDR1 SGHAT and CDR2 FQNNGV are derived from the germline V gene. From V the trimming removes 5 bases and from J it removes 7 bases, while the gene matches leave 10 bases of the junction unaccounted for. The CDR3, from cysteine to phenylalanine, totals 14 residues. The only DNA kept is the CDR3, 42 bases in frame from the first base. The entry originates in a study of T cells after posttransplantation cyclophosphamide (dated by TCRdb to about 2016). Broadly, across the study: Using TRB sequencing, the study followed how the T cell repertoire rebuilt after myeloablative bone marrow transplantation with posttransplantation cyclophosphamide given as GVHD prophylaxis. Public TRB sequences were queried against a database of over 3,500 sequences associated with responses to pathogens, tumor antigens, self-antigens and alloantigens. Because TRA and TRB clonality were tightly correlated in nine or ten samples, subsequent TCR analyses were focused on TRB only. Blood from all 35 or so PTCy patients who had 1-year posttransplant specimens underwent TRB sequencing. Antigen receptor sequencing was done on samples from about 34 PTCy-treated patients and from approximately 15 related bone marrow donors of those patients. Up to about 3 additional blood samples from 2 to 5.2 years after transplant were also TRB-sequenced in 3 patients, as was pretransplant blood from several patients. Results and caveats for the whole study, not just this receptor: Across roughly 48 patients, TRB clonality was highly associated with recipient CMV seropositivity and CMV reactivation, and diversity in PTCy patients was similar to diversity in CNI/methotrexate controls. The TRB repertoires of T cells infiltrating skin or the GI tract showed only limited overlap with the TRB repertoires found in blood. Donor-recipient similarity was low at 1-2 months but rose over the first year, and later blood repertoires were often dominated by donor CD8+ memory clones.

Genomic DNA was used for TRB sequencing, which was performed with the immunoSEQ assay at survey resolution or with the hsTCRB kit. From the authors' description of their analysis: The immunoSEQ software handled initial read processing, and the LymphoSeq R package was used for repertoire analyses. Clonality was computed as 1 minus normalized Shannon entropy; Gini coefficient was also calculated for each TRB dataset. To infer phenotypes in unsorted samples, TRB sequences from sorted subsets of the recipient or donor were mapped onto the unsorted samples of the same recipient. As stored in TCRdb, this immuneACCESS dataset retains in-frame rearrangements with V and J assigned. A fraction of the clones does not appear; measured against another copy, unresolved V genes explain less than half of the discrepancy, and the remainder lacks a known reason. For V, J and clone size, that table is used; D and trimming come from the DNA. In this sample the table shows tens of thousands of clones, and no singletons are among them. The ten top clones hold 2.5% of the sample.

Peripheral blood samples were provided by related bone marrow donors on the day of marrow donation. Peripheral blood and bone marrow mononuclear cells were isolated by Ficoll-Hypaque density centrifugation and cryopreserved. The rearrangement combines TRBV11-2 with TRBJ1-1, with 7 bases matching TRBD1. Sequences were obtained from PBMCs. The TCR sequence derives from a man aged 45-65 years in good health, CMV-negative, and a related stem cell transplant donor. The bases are TGTGCCAGCAGCGCAGGGACAGCTAGCTTTGAAGCTTTCTTT. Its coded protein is CASSAGTASFEAFF.